One and the same sample provided the 22 T cell receptor beta chains below, sequenced in a study of Graves' ophthalmopathy and Graves' hyperthyroidism. Investigators amplified TCR beta CDR3 regions from RNA transcripts. The first-round RT-PCR employed HTBI primers together with the Qiagen OneStep RT-PCR kit. A multiplex PCR was then performed as the second round. A single record per CDR3 protein comes from TCRdb applying MiXCR to the multiplex PCR reads. Here the sample spans tens of thousands of distinct CDR3 sequences, 48% being singletons. Sequencing was performed on peripheral blood. These receptors all stem from an adult woman with stable Graves' hyperthyroidism.

This clonotype occurred once. The chain employs TRBV2 and TRBJ2-2, with D possibly being TRBD2 (6 bases). Trimming pared 7 bases from V and 4 bases from J, leaving 10 bases between. Germline V gene data show CDR1 as SNHLY and CDR2 as FYNNEI. This CDR3 comprises 13 residues. CDR3 region: CASNPAGTGELFF. The CDR3 DNA reads TGTGCCAGCAACCCAGCGGGCACCGGGGAGCTGTTTTTT. Complete variable domain (other parts from reference TRBV2 and TRBJ2-2): EPEVTQTPSHQVTQMGQEVILRCVPISNHLYFYWYRQILGQKVEFLVSFYNNEISEKSEIFDDQFSVERPDGSNFTLKIRSTKLEDSAMYFCASNPAGTGELFFGEGSRLTVL.

Regarding this clonotype: Its ends do not fully match the called genes, so a read error is possible. The chain recombines TRBV6-5 with TRBJ1-4, with 11 bases matching TRBD1. The CDR3 has 14 amino acids. Germline V gene lookup returns CDR1 MNHEY and CDR2 SVGAGI. CDR3 protein: CASSKDRGLEKLLF. DNA for the CDR3: TGTGCCAGCAGCAAGGACAGGGGGCTCGAAAAACTGCTTTTT.

This rearrangement joins TRBV19 to TRBJ2-4; the D gene is possibly TRBD2 (6 bases). The V end lost 3 bases, the J end lost 5 bases, and 17 bases lay between the germline ends. Germline V gene sequence: CDR1 LNHDA, CDR2 SQIVND (reference sequence). This CDR3 region has 16 residues. In DNA form, the CDR3 reads TGTGCCAGTAGTATGGTAGGGCGGACTAATGAAAACATTCAGTACTTC. Translated, it gives CASSMVGRTNENIQYF. Full variable domain (rest looked up from reference TRBV19 and TRBJ2-4): DGGITQSPKYLFRKEGQNVTLSCEQNLNHDAMYWYRQDPGQGLRLIYYSQIVNDFQKGDIAEGYSVSREKKESFPLTVTSAQKNPTAFYLCASSMVGRTNENIQYFGAGTRLSVL.

This clonotype has ten or more counts. The chain combines TRBV5-1 with TRBJ2-6, with TRBD2 matching 7 bases. The CDR3 is made up of 18 amino acids. Germline CDR1 reads SGHRS; CDR2 reads YFSETQ. V shed 0 bases and J 0 bases; nucleotides not matched to a gene: 6. The CDR3 reads CASSLAVGGSSGANVLTF. As DNA, the CDR3 is TGCGCCAGCAGCTTGGCCGTCGGGGGGTCCTCTGGGGCCAACGTCCTGACTTTC.

CDR3 loop: CASSLWASTGEVAYEQYF. CDR3 DNA: TGCGCCAGCAGCTTGTGGGCGTCTACGGGAGAGGTTGCCTACGAGCAGTACTTC. The chain joins TRBV5-1 to TRBJ2-7, with a tentative D call TRBD2 (6 bases). CDR1 is SGHRS and CDR2 is YFSETQ in the germline V gene. The CDR3 is 18 amino acids. V dropped 1 base and J dropped 2 bases, with 22 bases sitting between them.

The V gene is TRBV12-3 or TRBV12-4, the J gene TRBJ1-1, with 10 bases identical to TRBD1. The trim removed 6 bases at V and 0 bases at J, leaving 7 bases unmatched. The CDR3 contains 16 residues. DNA for the CDR3: TGTGCCAGCAGAGCCGGGACAGGGGCGATGAACACTGAAGCTTTCTTT. Encoded protein: CASRAGTGAMNTEAFF.

On this clonotype itself: Its ends do not fully match the called genes, so a read error is possible. The chain uses TRBV7-7 and TRBJ2-4; D might be TRBD2 (5 bases). There are 13 residues in the CDR3. The germline V gene has CDR1 SSHAT and CDR2 FNYEAQ (reference sequence). Here the CDR3 DNA reads TGTGCTAGCAGCCCCGAGGCGGGTGGAATTCAGTACTTC. Translating gives CASSPEAGGIQYF.

Comment on this clonotype: An end of the junction does not agree with germline; a read error may underlie this. This rearrangement joins TRBV29-1 to TRBJ2-1; a weak D match, TRBD1 (6 bases). The CDR3 length is 12 residues. From germline, CDR1 is SQVTM and CDR2 ANQGSEA. Here the CDR3 DNA reads TGCAGCGCTGAAGGGGGCTACAATGAGCAGTTCTTC. Its protein product is CSAEGGYNEQFF.

The chain uses TRBV27 and TRBJ2-5; 7 bases match TRBD1. Trimming at V came to 3 bases and at J to 0 bases, leaving 7 bases not matched to a gene. CDR3 length: 16 residues. CDR1 is MNHEY, CDR2 SMNVEV, per germline (reference sequence). As DNA, the CDR3 is TGTGCCAGCAGTTTGGAGAGGGGGCGATACCAAGAGACCCAGTACTTC. Residues: CASSLERGRYQETQYF.

This clonotype was observed at least ten times. This sequence joins TRBV20-1 and TRBJ2-4; D is unclear. The V end lost 1 base, the J end lost 0 bases, and 10 bases lay between the germline ends. This CDR3 has 15 residues. Germline values: CDR1 DFQATT, CDR2 SNEGSKA (reference sequence). In DNA form, the CDR3 reads TGCAGTGCTAGAGTAGTACAGCTAGCCAAAAACATTCAGTACTTC. Its translation: CSARVVQLAKNIQYF.

This clonotype is classed as medium-sized. The chain links TRBV20-1 to TRBJ2-7; 13 bases align to TRBD2. Trimming cost V 0 bases and J 3 bases; bases outside gene matches: 11. This CDR3 spans 18 amino acids. The germline gives CDR1 DFQATT, CDR2 SNEGSKA (reference sequence). As DNA, the CDR3 is TGCAGTGCTAGAGATCAACGGACTAGCGGGAGAGGCGGCTACGAGCAGTACTTC. Protein product: CSARDQRTSGRGGYEQYF.

The rearrangement joins TRBV29-1 to TRBJ1-2; 7 bases match TRBD1. In germline, CDR1 is SQVTM, CDR2 ANQGSEA. The V and J ends lost 0 bases and 4 bases, in that order; junction bases with no gene match: 2. The CDR3 contains 13 residues. CDR3 nucleotide sequence: TGCAGCGTTGAAGAAGGGGACAGCTATGGCTACACCTTC. It codes for CSVEEGDSYGYTF.

This chain uses TRBV20-1 with TRBJ1-3, with D tentatively TRBD1 (6 bases). This CDR3 is 14 amino acids long. Trimming cost V 3 bases and J 0 bases, with 9 bases left between them. Germline V gene lookup returns CDR1 DFQATT and CDR2 SNEGSKA (reference sequence). CDR3 in amino acids: CSARQGTSGNTIYF. The CDR3 DNA sequence: TGCAGTGCTAGGCAGGGGACCTCTGGAAACACCATATATTTT.

The V and J genes are TRBV7-9 and TRBJ2-7, with 7 bases aligning to TRBD2. In germline, CDR1 is SEHNR, CDR2 FQNEAQ (reference sequence). CDR3 length equals 13 residues. Unmatched junction bases numbered 0, after V lost 0 bases and J lost 4 bases. This CDR3 is CASSLAGGYEQYF. The DNA for the CDR3 is TGTGCCAGCAGCTTAGCGGGGGGGTACGAGCAGTACTTC.

On this clonotype itself: Just one base apart from a much larger clone, this may be a read error. The J gene is TRBJ2-2, the V gene TRBV27; 12 bases are shared with TRBD2. The CDR3 runs to 18 residues. Germline V gives CDR1 MNHEY, CDR2 SMNVEV (reference sequence). J gave up 4 bases and V 2 bases, and 8 bases lay outside the gene matches. CDR3 in DNA: TGTGCCAGCAGTTTAGGGTTGCTAGCGGGAGGGAGCACCGGGGAGCTGTTTTTT. It is translated as CASSLGLLAGGSTGELFF.

This clonotype appeared many times. The chain combines TRBV30 with TRBJ2-5, with D possibly matching TRBD2 (5 bases). Germline V gene data show CDR1 as GTSNPN and CDR2 as SVGIG (reference sequence). V gave up 3 bases and J gave up 0 bases, with 14 bases separating them. The CDR3 totals 15 residues. The CDR3 loop reads CAWRGRGPHQETQYF. CDR3 bases: TGTGCCTGGAGAGGAAGAGGGCCGCACCAAGAGACCCAGTACTTC.

The rearrangement uses TRBV20-1 and TRBJ2-7; 8 bases are a match to TRBD2. The V gene end was trimmed by 3 bases and the J gene end by 2 bases; junction bases not matched to a gene: 9. CDR1 and CDR2 (germline): DFQATT, SNEGSKA (reference sequence). This CDR3 is 15 amino acids long. CDR3 amino acids: CSASGAGGATYEQYF. CDR3 coding DNA: TGCAGTGCTAGCGGGGCGGGAGGAGCCACCTACGAGCAGTACTTC.

This clonotype was seen ten or more times. The chain has TRBV5-1 and TRBJ1-4, with a possible D match to TRBD1 (5 bases). This CDR3 comprises 15 residues. Germline V gene data show CDR1 as SGHRS and CDR2 as YFSETQ. V lost 6 bases and J 3 bases, leaving 15 bases between the germline ends. CDR3 DNA sequence: TGCGCCAGCAAAACAGGAAGAGTATCTAATGAAAAACTGTTTTTT. Its protein is CASKTGRVSNEKLFF. The full variable domain, its missing parts supplied by reference TRBV5-1 and TRBJ1-4, is KAGVTQTPRYLIKTRGQQVTLSCSPISGHRSVSWYQQTPGQGLQFLFEYFSETQRNKGNFPGRFSGRQFSNSRSEMNVSTLELGDSALYLCASKTGRVSNEKLFFGSGTQLSVL.

The V call is TRBV5-1, the J call TRBJ1-2; D is possibly TRBD1 (6 bases). This CDR3 has 15 residues. Germline V lookup: CDR1 SGHRS, CDR2 YFSETQ. The germline V and J ends were trimmed by 3 bases and 3 bases, with 15 bases remaining between them. The CDR3 loop reads CASSWGARTDYGYTF. CDR3 DNA: TGCGCCAGCAGCTGGGGGGCCAGAACGGACTATGGCTACACCTTC.

The rearrangement joins TRBV19 to TRBJ2-5, with 7 bases matching TRBD1. There are 16 residues in the CDR3. Germline V gives CDR1 LNHDA, CDR2 SQIVND (reference sequence). The V and J ends lost 8 bases and 2 bases, in that order; junction bases with no gene match: 14. This CDR3 reads CASGIRDSFEQETQYF. The CDR3 region has the DNA TGTGCCAGTGGAATTAGGGACAGTTTTGAGCAAGAGACCCAGTACTTC.

This chain connects TRBV18 to TRBJ1-1; tentatively, D is TRBD1 (6 bases). V was trimmed by 3 bases and J by 1 base, leaving 18 bases between them. The CDR3 covers 17 residues. Germline CDR1 KGHSH, CDR2 LQKENI. The CDR3: CASSPSNSRGSNTEAFF. The CDR3 nucleotides read TGTGCCAGCTCACCTTCAAATAGCAGGGGCTCGAACACTGAAGCTTTCTTT.

The chain links TRBV4-2 to TRBJ1-5; TRBD1 agrees at 8 bases. There are 14 residues in the CDR3. Germline CDR1 LGHNA, CDR2 YNFKEQ. The junction had 5 bases not matched to a gene; V was cut back by 3 bases and J by 7 bases. The CDR3 sequence is CASSHGQGKQPQHF. The CDR3 coding sequence is TGTGCCAGCAGCCATGGACAGGGTAAACAGCCCCAGCATTTT.